Listed here are 24 T cell receptor beta chains from one sample, sequenced in a study of blood T cell repertoires in COVID-19. Only in-frame clones appear in the TCRdb table, and some are missing; sequencing was by immunoSEQ multiplex PCR. The sample contains around 300,000 clones, roughly 90% of which appear only once. The sequenced material came from peripheral blood. These receptors all stem from a man aged 50 or older with acute or convalescent COVID-19.

The chain has TRBV7-3 and TRBJ2-5, with 9 bases fitting TRBD2. This CDR3 has 17 amino acids. J gave up 5 bases and V 3 bases, and 13 bases lay outside the gene matches. Germline-derived CDR1 and CDR2 are SGHTA and FQGTGA. The CDR3 nucleotides are TGTGCCAGCAGCTTGACGGGACTAGCCCTCTCGGGGGAGACCCAGTACTTC. Amino acids: CASSLTGLALSGETQYF.

The chain carries TRBV7-2 and TRBJ2-3; the match to TRBD2 covers 7 bases. This CDR3 has 16 amino acids. Germline assignment: CDR1 SGHTA and CDR2 FQGNSA. Trimming removed 5 bases from V and 5 bases from J; junction bases left unmatched: 13. The CDR3 is CASSRRGGGSIDTQYF. In nucleotides, the CDR3 is TGTGCCAGCAGCCGGCGGGGCGGGGGTTCGATAGATACGCAGTATTTT.

The chain uses TRBV5-6 and TRBJ1-2; unclear D gene. Looked up from germline, CDR1 is SGHDT and CDR2 is YYEEEE. The CDR3 is 15 amino acids. The V and J ends lost 4 bases and 8 bases respectively, with 21 bases between them. Here the CDR3 reads CASSPLGRGLEGYTF. CDR3 in DNA: TGTGCCAGCAGCCCGCTCGGGAGAGGGCTGGAGGGCTACACCTTC.

The chain joins TRBV5-6 to TRBJ2-7, with 9 bases identical to TRBD1. Germline V gene lookup returns CDR1 SGHDT and CDR2 YYEEEE. V gave up 3 bases and J gave up 5 bases; unmatched junction bases: 3. The CDR3 loop spans 13 amino acids. The CDR3 DNA reads TGTGCCAGCAGCTACACAGGGGGCCACGAGCAGTACTTC. Encoded protein: CASSYTGGHEQYF. The full variable domain, in which reference TRBV5-6 and TRBJ2-7 provide the parts outside the CDR3, is DAGVTQSPTHLIKTRGQQVTLRCSPKSGHDTVSWYQQALGQGPQFIFQYYEEEERQRGNFPDRFSGHQFPNYSSELNVNALLLGDSALYLCASSYTGGHEQYFGPGTRLTVT.

Comment on this clone: This sample also contains other DNA sequences that code for the same CDR3. The CDR3 protein is CAWSSGQETQYF. CDR3 DNA: TGTGCCTGGAGTAGCGGGCAAGAGACCCAGTACTTC. This chain uses TRBV30 with TRBJ2-5, with D maybe TRBD2 (6 bases). Trimming took 2 bases from V and 2 from J, leaving 6 bases between them. CDR3 size: 12 residues. Germline V CDR1 and CDR2: GTSNPN, SVGIG (reference sequence).

For this clone: The same CDR3 is also encoded by other DNA sequences in this sample. The chain carries TRBV9 and TRBJ1-2; 8 nucleotides line up with TRBD1. CDR1 is SGDLS and CDR2 is YYNGEE in the germline V gene. This CDR3 spans 14 amino acids. V shed 0 bases, J shed 2 bases, and the junction held 0 bases outside the gene matches. CDR3 DNA sequence: TGTGCCAGCAGCGTAGGACAGGGGAACTATGGCTACACCTTC. As protein: CASSVGQGNYGYTF.

The V call is TRBV4-1, the J call TRBJ2-5; TRBD2 is a possible D gene (5 bases). This CDR3 contains 15 residues. Germline CDR1 and CDR2: MGHRA and YSYEKL. V was pared by 3 bases and J by 2 bases, with 13 bases between. The CDR3 bases are TGCGCCAGCAGCCAGCCAGTGGGAGAACAAGAGACCCAGTACTTC. Translation: CASSQPVGEQETQYF.

The V gene is TRBV5-5, the J gene TRBJ2-3; 8 nucleotides line up with TRBD1. V lost 2 bases to trimming and J lost 3 bases; unmatched junction nucleotides: 8. Germline V lookup: CDR1 SGHKS, CDR2 YYEKEE (reference sequence). This CDR3 has 16 residues. CDR3 amino acids: CASSFGTGDVTDTQYF. The CDR3 DNA sequence: TGTGCCAGCAGCTTTGGGACAGGCGACGTAACAGATACGCAGTATTTT.

This clone was seen only once. The chain is built from TRBV6-6 and TRBJ2-5, with D unresolved. Germline V gene data show CDR1 as MNHNY and CDR2 as SVGAGI (reference sequence). CDR3 length equals 14 residues. V lost 0 bases and J lost 2, with 7 bases in between. The CDR3 nucleotides are TGTGCCAGCAGTTACTCCTACGGGCAAGAGACCCAGTACTTC. It translates to CASSYSYGQETQYF.

This rearrangement joins TRBV6-5 to TRBJ1-2, with TRBD1 as a possible D gene (5 bases). Trimming took 6 bases from V and 3 from J, leaving 11 bases between them. Germline CDR1 MNHEY, CDR2 SVGAGI. The CDR3 loop spans 13 amino acids. CDR3 DNA sequence: TGTGCCAGCAGGCCGGGGGTCGACTATGGCTACACCTTC. Encoded protein: CASRPGVDYGYTF.

The rearrangement joins TRBV12-5 to TRBJ2-7, with D unresolved. This CDR3 spans 13 amino acids. Between the trimmed V and J ends, which lost 1 base and 5 bases, there was a span of 9 bases. The germline gives CDR1 LGHNT, CDR2 FRNRAP. The CDR3 DNA is TGTGCTAGTGGTTTGGGTACCCTAAACGAGCAGTACTTC. It translates to CASGLGTLNEQYF.

The CDR3 spells CASSQGILDYQETQYF. The CDR3 DNA reads as TGCGCCAGCAGCCAAGGTATTCTAGATTACCAAGAGACCCAGTACTTC. The J gene is TRBJ2-5, the V gene TRBV4-1; D remains unclear. Germline CDR1 is MGHRA and CDR2 is YSYEKL. The length of the CDR3 is 16 residues. V gave up 1 base and J gave up 0 bases, with 12 bases separating them.

The chain joins TRBV7-9 to TRBJ2-2, with D possibly TRBD1 on 6 matching bases. Trimming stripped 6 bases from V and 5 bases from J, with 16 bases between. Germline V gene data show CDR1 as SEHNR and CDR2 as FQNEAQ (reference sequence). The CDR3 is 15 amino acids. The CDR3 region has the DNA TGTGCCAGCAGTCCTGGACAGTTGGAAACCGGGGAGCTGTTTTTT. Amino acid sequence: CASSPGQLETGELFF.

The chain links TRBV5-1 to TRBJ2-5; weak D call: TRBD2 (5 bases). The CDR3 is 14 amino acids. Deletions cut 7 bases from V and 2 bases from J, with 15 bases between. CDR1 is SGHRS, CDR2 YFSETQ, per germline. The CDR3 protein is CASGGRIGQETQYF. DNA of the CDR3: TGCGCCAGCGGAGGACGGATCGGACAAGAGACCCAGTACTTC. Full variable domain (remainder filled in from reference TRBV5-1 and TRBJ2-5): KAGVTQTPRYLIKTRGQQVTLSCSPISGHRSVSWYQQTPGQGLQFLFEYFSETQRNKGNFPGRFSGRQFSNSRSEMNVSTLELGDSALYLCASGGRIGQETQYFGPGTRLLVL.

The chain recombines TRBV7-2 with TRBJ1-4, with a weak D call TRBD1 (6 bases). Trimming stripped 1 base from V and 5 bases from J, with 8 bases between. The CDR3 totals 14 residues. Germline V gene sequence: CDR1 SGHTA, CDR2 FQGNSA. This CDR3 reads CASSLGRGNEKLFF. The CDR3 DNA is TGTGCCAGCAGCTTAGGCAGGGGAAATGAAAAACTGTTTTTT.

The chain employs TRBV10-1 and TRBJ2-2, with D perhaps matching TRBD2 (5 bases). The germline CDR1 and CDR2 sequences are WNHNN and SYGVQD (reference sequence). V was cut by 10 bases and J by 4 bases, with 13 bases left in between. The CDR3 runs to 13 residues. CDR3 in DNA: TGCGCCACCGCCTCGGGGTTCACCGGGGAGCTGTTTTTT. Encoded protein: CATASGFTGELFF.

The V call is TRBV18, the J call TRBJ1-2; TRBD1 matches 7 bases. V dropped 1 base and J dropped 5; count of bases not matched to a gene: 4. In germline, CDR1 is KGHSH, CDR2 LQKENI. The CDR3 extends over 14 amino acids. The CDR3 DNA sequence: TGTGCCAGCTCACCACGGGACAGTGTTTATGGCTACACCTTC. This translates into CASSPRDSVYGYTF.

V is TRBV5-1 and J is TRBJ2-3; 8 bases match TRBD1. The CDR3 has 14 residues. Per the germline V gene, CDR1 is SGHRS and CDR2 is YFSETQ. Germline trimming cut 5 bases from V and 3 bases from J; bases unmatched to any gene: 5. CDR3: CASRMDRATDTQYF. Written as DNA, the CDR3 is TGCGCCAGCAGAATGGACAGGGCGACAGATACGCAGTATTTT. Full variable domain (missing parts from reference TRBV5-1 and TRBJ2-3): KAGVTQTPRYLIKTRGQQVTLSCSPISGHRSVSWYQQTPGQGLQFLFEYFSETQRNKGNFPGRFSGRQFSNSRSEMNVSTLELGDSALYLCASRMDRATDTQYFGPGTRLTVL.

V gene TRBV15 combines with J gene TRBJ2-2; D gene unclear. Germline V CDR1 and CDR2: LNHNV, YYDKDF (reference sequence). This CDR3 contains 13 residues. V lost 5 bases and J 5 bases, leaving 9 bases between the germline ends. The CDR3 DNA follows: TGTGCCACCAGCCTCTTAATAACCGGGGAGCTGTTTTTT. Translating gives CATSLLITGELFF.

This clone was seen a handful of times. The V gene is TRBV2, the J gene TRBJ2-1, with D tentatively TRBD2 (5 bases). In germline, CDR1 is SNHLY, CDR2 FYNNEI. This CDR3 is built from 15 residues. The germline V and J ends were trimmed by 4 bases and 1 base, with 11 bases remaining between them. For the CDR3, the DNA is TGTGCCAGCAGTGCGGGGTCCGGGTCCTACAATGAGCAGTTCTTC. It translates to CASSAGSGSYNEQFF.

The chain employs TRBV30 and TRBJ1-6, with D perhaps matching TRBD1 (5 bases). The CDR3 contains 17 residues. Trimming left V 2 bases short and J 6 bases short, with 20 bases between. Per the germline V gene, CDR1 is GTSNPN and CDR2 is SVGIG (reference sequence). The CDR3 DNA reads TGTGCCTGGAGTCCCCCTGGGGGGATAAGGGGTAATTCACCCCTCCACTTT. Translated, it gives CAWSPPGGIRGNSPLHF.

Here the CDR3 DNA reads TGCAGCGTTGACGAGCTAAACACCGGGGAGCTGTTTTTT. Its protein product is CSVDELNTGELFF. J is TRBJ2-2 and V is TRBV29-1; D not resolved. This CDR3 comprises 13 residues. Germline CDR1 SQVTM, CDR2 ANQGSEA. Trimming removed 3 bases from V and 2 bases from J, with 7 bases in between.

The chain recombines TRBV7-9 with TRBJ2-4; 8 bases agree with TRBD1. This CDR3 contains 14 residues. Trimming removed 5 bases from V and 7 bases from J; junction bases left unmatched: 7. Germline V CDR1 and CDR2: SEHNR, FQNEAQ (reference sequence). CDR3 region: CASSPDRVTNIQYF. The CDR3, as DNA: TGTGCCAGCAGCCCGGACAGGGTGACGAACATTCAGTACTTC.

The V gene is TRBV6-1, the J gene TRBJ1-5; D possibly corresponds to TRBD1 (5 bases). V lost 2 bases and J lost 5, with 10 bases in between. The CDR3 is made up of 14 amino acids. Germline lookup yields CDR1 MNHNS and CDR2 SASEGT. DNA for the CDR3: TGTGCCAGCAGTGAATTGGGGGGGGATCAGCCCCAGCATTTT. Translation: CASSELGGDQPQHF.